This TCR beta chain was retrieved from a study of blood T cell repertoires in COVID-19. This CDR3 region has 14 residues. The V segment lost 3 bases and the J segment 5 bases; nucleotides outside the gene matches: 5. Looked up from germline, CDR1 is LNHDA and CDR2 is SQIVND (reference sequence). In the authors' workflow: Estimation of nucleated cell counts relied on the amplification of reference gene primers. Produced via immunoSEQ multiplex PCR; TCRdb's table is partial and in-frame only. The V and J calls and clone size were taken over from that table, and D and trimming were inferred from the DNA. Of fewer than 30,000 clones detected, over 75% appear once; the ten largest clones hold around 15%.

Material for sequencing was peripheral blood. V usage is TRBV19 and J usage is TRBJ2-5, with 8 bases matching TRBD2. The sequence derives from a woman aged 60-75 years with acute or convalescent COVID-19. The CDR3 protein is CASSIRGGVETQYF. The CDR3 DNA reads TGTGCCAGTAGTATCCGGGGGGGGGTGGAGACCCAGTACTTC.